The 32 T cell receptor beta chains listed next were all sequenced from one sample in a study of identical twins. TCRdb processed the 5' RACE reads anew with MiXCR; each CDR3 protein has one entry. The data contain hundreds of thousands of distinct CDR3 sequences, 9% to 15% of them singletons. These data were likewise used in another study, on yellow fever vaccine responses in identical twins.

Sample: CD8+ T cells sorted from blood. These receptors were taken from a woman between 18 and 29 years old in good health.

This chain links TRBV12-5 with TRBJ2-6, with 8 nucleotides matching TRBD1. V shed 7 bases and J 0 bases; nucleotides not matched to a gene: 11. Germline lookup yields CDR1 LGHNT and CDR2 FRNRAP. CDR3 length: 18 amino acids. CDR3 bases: TGTGCTAGTGCCCGTACGACAGGGGAAACCTCTGGGGCCAACGTCCTGACTTTC. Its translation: CASARTTGETSGANVLTF. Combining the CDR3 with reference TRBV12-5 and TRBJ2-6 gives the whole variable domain DARVTQTPRHKVTEMGQEVTMRCQPILGHNTVFWYRQTMMQGLELLAYFRNRAPLDDSGMPKDRFSAEMPDATLATLKIQPSEPRDSAVYFCASARTTGETSGANVLTFGAGSRLTVL.

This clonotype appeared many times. In DNA form, the CDR3 reads TGCAGCGTTGAAGACGGGCTAGTGTACGGGAGTAGGAATGAGCAGTTCTTC. Translating gives CSVEDGLVYGSRNEQFF. This chain links TRBV29-1 with TRBJ2-1, with D possibly being TRBD2 (6 bases). This CDR3 is 17 amino acids long. Trimming shortened V by 0 bases and J by 7 bases, and 22 bases separated the two germline ends. Germline CDR1 and CDR2: SQVTM and ANQGSEA.

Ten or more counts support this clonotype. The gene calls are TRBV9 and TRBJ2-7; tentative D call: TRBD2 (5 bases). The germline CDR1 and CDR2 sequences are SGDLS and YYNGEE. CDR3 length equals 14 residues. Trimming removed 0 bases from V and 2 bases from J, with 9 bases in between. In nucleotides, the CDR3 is TGTGCCAGCAGCGTAGCTACGGGGACCTACGAGCAGTACTTC. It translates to CASSVATGTYEQYF.

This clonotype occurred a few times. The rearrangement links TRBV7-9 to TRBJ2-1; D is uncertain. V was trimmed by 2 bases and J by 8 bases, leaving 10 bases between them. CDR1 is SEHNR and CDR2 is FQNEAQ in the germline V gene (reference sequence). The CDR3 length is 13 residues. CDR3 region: CASSLYSADEQFF. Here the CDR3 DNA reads TGTGCCAGCAGCTTATATTCGGCGGATGAGCAGTTCTTC.

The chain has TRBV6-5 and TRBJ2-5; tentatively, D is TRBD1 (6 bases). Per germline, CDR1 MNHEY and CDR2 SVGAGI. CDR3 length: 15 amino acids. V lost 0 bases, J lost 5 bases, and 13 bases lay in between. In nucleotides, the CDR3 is TGTGCCAGCAGTTACTCGAGATGGGGGCGCGAGACCCAGTACTTC. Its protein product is CASSYSRWGRETQYF.

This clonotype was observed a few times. This CDR3 reads CASSQGHPTNEKLFF. The CDR3 DNA sequence: TGCGCCAGCAGCCAGGGTCACCCAACTAATGAAAAACTGTTTTTT. This chain uses TRBV4-1 with TRBJ1-4, with unresolved D. In germline, CDR1 is MGHRA, CDR2 YSYEKL. The germline V and J ends were trimmed by 3 bases and 0 bases, with 8 bases remaining between them. CDR3 length: 15 residues.

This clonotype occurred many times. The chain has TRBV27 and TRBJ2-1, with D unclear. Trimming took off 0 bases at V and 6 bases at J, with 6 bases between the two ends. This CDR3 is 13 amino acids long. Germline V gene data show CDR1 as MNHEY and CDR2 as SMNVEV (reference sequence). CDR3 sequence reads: CASSLSSSNEQFF. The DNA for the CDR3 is TGTGCCAGCAGTTTATCTAGTAGCAATGAGCAGTTCTTC.

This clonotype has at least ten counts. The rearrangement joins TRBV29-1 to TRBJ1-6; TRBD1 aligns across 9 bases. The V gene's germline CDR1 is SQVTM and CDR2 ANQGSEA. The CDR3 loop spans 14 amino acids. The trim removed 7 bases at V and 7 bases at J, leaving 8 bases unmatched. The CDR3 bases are TGCAGCGAGTGGACAGGGGTAGACAATTCACCCCTCCACTTT. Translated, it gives CSEWTGVDNSPLHF.

The CDR3 here is CASSPPMGVGEQYV. CDR3 coding DNA: TGTGCCAGCAGCCCTCCTATGGGGGTCGGAGAGCAGTACGTC. The genes are TRBV28 and TRBJ2-7, with D perhaps TRBD1 or TRBD2 (5 bases each). This CDR3 has 14 amino acids. The V end lost 6 bases, the J end lost 7 bases, and 19 bases lay between the germline ends. Per the germline V gene, CDR1 is MDHEN and CDR2 is SYDVKM.

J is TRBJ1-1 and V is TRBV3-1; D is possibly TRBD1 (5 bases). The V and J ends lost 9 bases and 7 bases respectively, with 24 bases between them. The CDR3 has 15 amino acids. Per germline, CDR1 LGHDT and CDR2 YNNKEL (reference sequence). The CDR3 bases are TGTGCCAGTGATTCGGGTCAGGGACCACGCTATGAAGCTTTCTTT. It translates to CASDSGQGPRYEAFF.

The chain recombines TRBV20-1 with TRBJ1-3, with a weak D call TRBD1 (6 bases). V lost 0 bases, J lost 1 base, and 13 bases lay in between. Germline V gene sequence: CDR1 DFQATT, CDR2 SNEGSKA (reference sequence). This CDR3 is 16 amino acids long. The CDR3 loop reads CSARDSGGASGNTIYF. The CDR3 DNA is TGCAGTGCTAGAGATTCCGGGGGGGCATCTGGAAACACCATATATTTT.

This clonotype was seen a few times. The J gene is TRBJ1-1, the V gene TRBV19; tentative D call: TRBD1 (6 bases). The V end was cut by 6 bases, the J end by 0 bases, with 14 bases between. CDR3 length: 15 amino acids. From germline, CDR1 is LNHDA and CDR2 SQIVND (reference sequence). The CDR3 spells CASSVGQLMNTEAFF. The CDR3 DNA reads TGTGCCAGTAGCGTCGGACAGCTCATGAACACTGAAGCTTTCTTT.

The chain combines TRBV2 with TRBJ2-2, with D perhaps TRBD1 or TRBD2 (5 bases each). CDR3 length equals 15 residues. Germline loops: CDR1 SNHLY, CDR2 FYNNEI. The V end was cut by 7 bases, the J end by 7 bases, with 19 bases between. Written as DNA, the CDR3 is TGTGCCAGCAACCGGGACCACCAGGGCATCGGGGAGCTGTTTTTT. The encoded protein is CASNRDHQGIGELFF. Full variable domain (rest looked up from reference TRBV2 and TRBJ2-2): EPEVTQTPSHQVTQMGQEVILRCVPISNHLYFYWYRQILGQKVEFLVSFYNNEISEKSEIFDDQFSVERPDGSNFTLKIRSTKLEDSAMYFCASNRDHQGIGELFFGEGSRLTVL.

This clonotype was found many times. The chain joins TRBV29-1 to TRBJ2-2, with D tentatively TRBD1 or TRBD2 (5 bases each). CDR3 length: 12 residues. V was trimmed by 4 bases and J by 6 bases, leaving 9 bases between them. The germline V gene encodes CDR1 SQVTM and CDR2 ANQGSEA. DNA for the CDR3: TGCAGCGTTGGAGGGGCTGCCGGGGAGCTGTTTTTT. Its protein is CSVGGAAGELFF.

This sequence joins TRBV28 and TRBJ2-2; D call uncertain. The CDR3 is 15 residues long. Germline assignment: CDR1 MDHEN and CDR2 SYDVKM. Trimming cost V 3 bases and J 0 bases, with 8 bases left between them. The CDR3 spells CASSFTAANTGELFF. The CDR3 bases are TGTGCCAGCAGTTTCACAGCTGCGAACACCGGGGAGCTGTTTTTT.

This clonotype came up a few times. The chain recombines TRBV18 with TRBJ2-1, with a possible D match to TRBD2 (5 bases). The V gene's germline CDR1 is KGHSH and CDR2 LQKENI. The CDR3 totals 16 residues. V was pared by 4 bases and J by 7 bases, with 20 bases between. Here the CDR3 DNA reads TGTGCCAGCTCACGAACGCGCTTGCGGGTTCTAAATGAGCAGTTCTTC. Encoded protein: CASSRTRLRVLNEQFF.

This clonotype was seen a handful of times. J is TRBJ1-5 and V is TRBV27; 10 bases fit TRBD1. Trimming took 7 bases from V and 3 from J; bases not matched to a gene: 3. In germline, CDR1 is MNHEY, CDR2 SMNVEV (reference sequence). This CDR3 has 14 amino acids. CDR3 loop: CASKDRGINQPQHF. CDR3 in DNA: TGTGCCAGCAAGGACAGGGGGATCAATCAGCCCCAGCATTTT.

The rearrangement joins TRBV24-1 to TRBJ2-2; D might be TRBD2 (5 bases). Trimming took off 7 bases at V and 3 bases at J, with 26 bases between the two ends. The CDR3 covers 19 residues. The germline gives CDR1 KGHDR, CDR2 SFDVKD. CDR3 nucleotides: TGTGCCACCAGCGGGGTCGAGACAAGCCGAATCGTAGACACCGGGGAGCTGTTTTTT. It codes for CATSGVETSRIVDTGELFF.

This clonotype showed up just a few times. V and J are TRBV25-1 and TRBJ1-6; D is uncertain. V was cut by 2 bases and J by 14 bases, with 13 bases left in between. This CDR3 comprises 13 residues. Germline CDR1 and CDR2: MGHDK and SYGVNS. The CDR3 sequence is CASSEVHPVTLHF. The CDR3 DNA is TGTGCCAGCAGTGAAGTTCACCCAGTCACCCTCCACTTT.

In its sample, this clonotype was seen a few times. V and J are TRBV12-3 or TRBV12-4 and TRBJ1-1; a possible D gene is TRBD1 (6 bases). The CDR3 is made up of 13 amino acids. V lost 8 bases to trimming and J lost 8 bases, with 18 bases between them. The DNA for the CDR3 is TGTGCCAGCGAAGCTTACCGAGGGGGGGAAGCTTTCTTT. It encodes CASEAYRGGEAFF.

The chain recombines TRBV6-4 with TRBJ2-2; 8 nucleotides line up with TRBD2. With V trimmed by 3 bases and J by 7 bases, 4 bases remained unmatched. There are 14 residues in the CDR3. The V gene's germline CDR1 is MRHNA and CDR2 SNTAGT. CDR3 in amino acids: CASSEREEFGELFF. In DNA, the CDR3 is TGTGCCAGCAGTGAGCGGGAGGAGTTCGGGGAGCTGTTTTTT.

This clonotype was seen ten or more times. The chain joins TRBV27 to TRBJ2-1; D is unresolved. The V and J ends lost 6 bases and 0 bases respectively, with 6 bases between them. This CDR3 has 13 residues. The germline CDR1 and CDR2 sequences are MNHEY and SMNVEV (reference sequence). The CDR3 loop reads CASSSISYNEQFF. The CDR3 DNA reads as TGTGCCAGCAGCTCTATCTCCTACAATGAGCAGTTCTTC.

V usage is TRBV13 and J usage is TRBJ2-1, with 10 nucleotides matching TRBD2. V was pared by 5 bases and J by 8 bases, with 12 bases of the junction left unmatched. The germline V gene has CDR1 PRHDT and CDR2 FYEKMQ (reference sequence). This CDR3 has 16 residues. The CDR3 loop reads CASSRGGLAESDEQFF. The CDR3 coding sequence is TGTGCCAGCAGCCGCGGAGGACTAGCGGAGAGCGATGAGCAGTTCTTC.

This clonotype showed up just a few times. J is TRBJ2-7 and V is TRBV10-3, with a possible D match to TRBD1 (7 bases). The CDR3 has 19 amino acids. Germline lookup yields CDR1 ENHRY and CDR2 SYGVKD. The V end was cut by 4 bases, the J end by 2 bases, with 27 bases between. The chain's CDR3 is CAISGRDSKTSRRAYEQYF. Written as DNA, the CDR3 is TGTGCCATCAGTGGCAGGGACAGCAAAACTAGCAGGAGGGCCTACGAGCAGTACTTC.

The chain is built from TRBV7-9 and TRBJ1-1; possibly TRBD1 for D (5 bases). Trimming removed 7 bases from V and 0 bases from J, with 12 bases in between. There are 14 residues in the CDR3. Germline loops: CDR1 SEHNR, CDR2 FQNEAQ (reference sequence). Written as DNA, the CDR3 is TGTGCCAGCACTCGCGGGGGGATGAACACTGAAGCTTTCTTT. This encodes CASTRGGMNTEAFF. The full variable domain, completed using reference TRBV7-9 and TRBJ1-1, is DTGVSQNPRHKITKRGQNVTFRCDPISEHNRLYWYRQTLGQGPEFLTYFQNEAQLEKSRLLSDRFSAERPKGSFSTLEIQRTEQGDSAMYLCASTRGGMNTEAFFGQGTRLTVV.

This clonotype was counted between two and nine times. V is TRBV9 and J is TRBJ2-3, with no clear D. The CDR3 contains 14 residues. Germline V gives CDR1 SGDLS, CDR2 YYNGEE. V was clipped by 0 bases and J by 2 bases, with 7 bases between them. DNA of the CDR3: TGTGCCAGCAGCGTAGAAGAGCTCACAGATACGCAGTATTTT. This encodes CASSVEELTDTQYF. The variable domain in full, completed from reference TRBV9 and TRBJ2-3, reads DSGVTQTPKHLITATGQRVTLRCSPRSGDLSVYWYQQSLDQGLQFLIQYYNGEERAKGNILERFSAQQFPDLHSELNLSSLELGDSALYFCASSVEELTDTQYFGPGTRLTVL.

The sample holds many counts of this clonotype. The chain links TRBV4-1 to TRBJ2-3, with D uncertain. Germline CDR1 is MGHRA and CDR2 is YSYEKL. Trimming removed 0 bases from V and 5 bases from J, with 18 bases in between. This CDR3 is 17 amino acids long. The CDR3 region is CASSQEMSVIIGDTQYF. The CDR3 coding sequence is TGCGCCAGCAGCCAAGAAATGTCAGTTATAATAGGAGATACGCAGTATTTT.

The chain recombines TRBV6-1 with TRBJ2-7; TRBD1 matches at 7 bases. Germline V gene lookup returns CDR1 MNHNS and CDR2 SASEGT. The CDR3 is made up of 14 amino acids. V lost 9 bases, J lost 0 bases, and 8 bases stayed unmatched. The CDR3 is CASRTGTDSYEQYF. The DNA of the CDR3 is TGTGCCAGTCGGACCGGGACAGACTCCTACGAGCAGTACTTC.

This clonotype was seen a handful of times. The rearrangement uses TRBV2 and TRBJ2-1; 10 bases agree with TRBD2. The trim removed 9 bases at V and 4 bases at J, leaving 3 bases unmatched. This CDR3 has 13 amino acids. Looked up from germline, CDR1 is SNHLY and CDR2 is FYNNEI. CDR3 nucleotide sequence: TGTGCCAGGAAGCGGGAGGGATACAATGAGCAGTTCTTC. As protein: CARKREGYNEQFF.

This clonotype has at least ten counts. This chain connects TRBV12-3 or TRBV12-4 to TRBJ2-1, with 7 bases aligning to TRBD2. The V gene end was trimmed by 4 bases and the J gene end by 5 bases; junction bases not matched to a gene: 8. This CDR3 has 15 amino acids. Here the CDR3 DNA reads TGTGCCAGCAGTTCAAGCGGGACCCAAAACAATGAGCAGTTCTTC. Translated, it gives CASSSSGTQNNEQFF.

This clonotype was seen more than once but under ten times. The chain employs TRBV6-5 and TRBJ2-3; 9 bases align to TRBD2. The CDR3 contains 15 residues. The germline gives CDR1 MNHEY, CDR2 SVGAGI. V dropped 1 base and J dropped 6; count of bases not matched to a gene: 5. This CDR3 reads CASSYLAGGLDTQYF. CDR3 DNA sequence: TGTGCCAGCAGTTACTTGGCGGGAGGGTTGGATACGCAGTATTTT.

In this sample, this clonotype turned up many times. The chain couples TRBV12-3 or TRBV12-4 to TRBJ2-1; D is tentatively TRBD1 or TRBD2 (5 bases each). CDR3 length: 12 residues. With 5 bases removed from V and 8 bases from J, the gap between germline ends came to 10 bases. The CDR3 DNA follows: TGTGCCAGCAGTCCAGGGAGTCATGAGCAGTTCTTC. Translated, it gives CASSPGSHEQFF.